These T cell receptor beta chains were read from a single sample in a study of T cell changes during pregnancy in multiple sclerosis. Measured with immunoSEQ multiplex PCR; TCRdb has only the in-frame clones, and not every one. This table holds about 15,000 clones, roughly 84% found once. The source material was CD8+ T cells from peripheral blood mononuclear cells, sampled in the third trimester of pregnancy. All receptors derive from a female donor in good health, enrolled as a control in a pregnancy study. CDR3s include the opening cysteine and the closing phenylalanine or tryptophan. Each record gives: V gene, J gene, CDR3 protein.

TRBV6-1	TRBJ2-5	CASSEMRLPGETQYF
TRBV13	TRBJ1-4	CASSLGRGEKLFF
TRBV13	TRBJ2-3	CASQAGGSLSTDTQYF
TRBV13	TRBJ1-5	CASSLRGRGDQPQHF
TRBV6-5	TRBJ2-2	CASSYRRTGELFF
TRBV9	TRBJ2-1	CASGADNEQFF
TRBV28	TRBJ2-7	CASSLFQGSYEQYF
TRBV19	TRBJ1-2	CASSSEVAYGYTF
TRBV5-6	TRBJ2-1	CASSSRGLSVNEQFF
TRBV19	TRBJ2-1	CASTDGGGVADEQFF
TRBV14	TRBJ1-2	CASSQDVGEFGYTF
TRBV6-1	TRBJ2-7	CASSVTGGARTSRHYEQYF
TRBV6-5	TRBJ1-3	CASSRESSGNTIYF
TRBV14	TRBJ1-3	CASSQDVASFSGNTIYF
TRBV6-5	TRBJ2-3	CASSYPQGNTQYF
TRBV9	TRBJ2-6	CASSPSGGISGANVLTF
TRBV14	TRBJ1-2	CASSQVDWNYGYTF
TRBV9	TRBJ1-2	CASSVDQGPYGYTF
TRBV7-6	TRBJ2-7	CASSLSALLAGGSYEQYF
TRBV23-1	TRBJ2-4	CASSQPRGQGVAKNIQYF
TRBV9	TRBJ2-7	CASSAGQNSYEQYF
TRBV19	TRBJ1-2	CASSLGTGDLYGYTF
TRBV7-9	TRBJ1-2	CATSGAGYTF
TRBV7-8	TRBJ2-7	CASSLVFEAASYEQYF
TRBV9	TRBJ2-3	CASNPSGASDTQYF
TRBV29-1	TRBJ2-5	CSAWDREETQYF
TRBV6-5	TRBJ1-2	CASSYSTGVGYTF
TRBV27	TRBJ2-3	CASSLSAGEVVDTQYF